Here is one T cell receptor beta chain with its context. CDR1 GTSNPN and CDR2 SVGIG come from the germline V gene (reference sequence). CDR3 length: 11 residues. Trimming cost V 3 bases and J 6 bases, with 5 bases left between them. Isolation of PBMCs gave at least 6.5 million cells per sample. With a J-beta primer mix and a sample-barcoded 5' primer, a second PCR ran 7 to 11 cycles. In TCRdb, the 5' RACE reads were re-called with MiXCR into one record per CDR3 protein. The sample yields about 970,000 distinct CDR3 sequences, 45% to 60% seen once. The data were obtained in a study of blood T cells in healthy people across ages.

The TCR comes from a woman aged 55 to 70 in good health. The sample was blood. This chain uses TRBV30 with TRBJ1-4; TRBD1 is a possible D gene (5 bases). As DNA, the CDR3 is TGTGCCTGGAGGACAGATGAAAAACTGTTTTTT. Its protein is CAWRTDEKLFF.